This T cell receptor (beta chain) originates from a study of T cell responses to AZD1222 COVID-19 vaccine. Worth noting for this clone: Its antigen is still unknown.

The study, taken as a whole, reports: Repertoire sampling was restricted to post-peak T cell response timepoints. Only 5 or 6 AZD1222 recipients were seropositive at baseline. Females outnumbered males among donors, who were mostly white British; clonal diversity was possibly underestimated. Nearly half of spike-specific TCRs reportedly target variant regions that are unmutated in the B.1.351 and B.1.1.7 variants.

The method was immunoSEQ multiplex PCR; TCRdb's version includes in-frame clones alone and lacks a portion of them. The data hold roughly 150,000 clones, with about nine tenths observed a single time. The receptor was derived from an adult in good health. Sequences were derived from peripheral blood, sampled on day 0 of AZD1222 vaccination.

CDR3 residues: CASSREGQGLWEQYF. The CDR3, as DNA: TGTGCCAGCAGCCGAGAAGGACAGGGATTGTGGGAGCAGTACTTC. V gene TRBV27 combines with J gene TRBJ2-7; 8 bases agree with TRBD1. The germline V gene encodes CDR1 MNHEY and CDR2 SMNVEV (reference sequence). V trimming: 6 bases; J trimming: 7 bases; junction bases outside the gene matches: 14. CDR3 size: 15 residues.